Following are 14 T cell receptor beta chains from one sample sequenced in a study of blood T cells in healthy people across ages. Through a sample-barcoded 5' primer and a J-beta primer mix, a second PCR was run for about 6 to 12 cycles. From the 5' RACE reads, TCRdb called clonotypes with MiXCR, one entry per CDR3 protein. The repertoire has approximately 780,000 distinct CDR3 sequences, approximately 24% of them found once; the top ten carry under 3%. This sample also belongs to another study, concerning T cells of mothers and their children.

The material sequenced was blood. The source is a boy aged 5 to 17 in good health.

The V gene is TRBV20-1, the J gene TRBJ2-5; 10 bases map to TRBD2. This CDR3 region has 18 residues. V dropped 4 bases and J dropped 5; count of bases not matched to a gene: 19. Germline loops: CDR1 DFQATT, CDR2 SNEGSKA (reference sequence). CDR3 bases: TGCAGTGCTACTCCGAGACCCAGGAGCGGGGGGGCCTTGGAGACCCAGTACTTC. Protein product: CSATPRPRSGGALETQYF.

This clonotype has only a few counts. The DNA for the CDR3 is TGTGCCACCAGTCCTCAAAACTTCTATGGCTACACCTTC. Its protein product is CATSPQNFYGYTF. V gene TRBV24-1 combines with J gene TRBJ1-2; D remains unclear. V gave up 6 bases and J gave up 4 bases, with 11 bases separating them. The V gene's germline CDR1 is KGHDR and CDR2 SFDVKD. The CDR3 length is 13 residues.

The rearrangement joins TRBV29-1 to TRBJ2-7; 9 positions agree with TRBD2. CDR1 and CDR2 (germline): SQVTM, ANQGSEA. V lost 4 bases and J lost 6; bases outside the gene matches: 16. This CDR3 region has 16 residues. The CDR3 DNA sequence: TGCAGCGTTGTCAGAGTAGCGGGGGCAGAATTGGGCGAGCAGTACTTC. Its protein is CSVVRVAGAELGEQYF.

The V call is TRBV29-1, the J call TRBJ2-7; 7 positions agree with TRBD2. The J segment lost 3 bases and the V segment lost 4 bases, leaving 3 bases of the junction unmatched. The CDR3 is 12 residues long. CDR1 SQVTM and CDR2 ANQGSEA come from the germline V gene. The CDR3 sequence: CSVVPGGYEQYF. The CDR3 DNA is TGCAGCGTTGTCCCGGGGGGCTACGAGCAGTACTTC.

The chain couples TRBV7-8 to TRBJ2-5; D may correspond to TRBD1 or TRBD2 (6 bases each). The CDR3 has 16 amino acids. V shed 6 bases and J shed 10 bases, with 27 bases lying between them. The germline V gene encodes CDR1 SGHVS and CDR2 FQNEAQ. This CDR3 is CASSHHGTSLKGGQYF. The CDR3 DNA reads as TGTGCCAGCAGTCACCACGGCACTAGCCTCAAAGGGGGCCAGTACTTC. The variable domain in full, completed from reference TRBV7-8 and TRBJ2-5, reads GAGVSQSPRYKVAKRGQDVALRCDPISGHVSLFWYQQALGQGPEFLTYFQNEAQLDKSGLPSDRFFAERPEGSVSTLKIQRTQQEDSAVYLCASSHHGTSLKGGQYFGPGTRLLVL.

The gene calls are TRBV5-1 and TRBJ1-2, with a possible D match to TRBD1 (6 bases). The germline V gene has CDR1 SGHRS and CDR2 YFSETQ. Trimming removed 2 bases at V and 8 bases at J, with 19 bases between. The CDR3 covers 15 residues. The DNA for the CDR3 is TGCGCCAGCAGCTTAGGCCAACAGGGAGGCACGGGCTACACCTTC. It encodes CASSLGQQGGTGYTF.

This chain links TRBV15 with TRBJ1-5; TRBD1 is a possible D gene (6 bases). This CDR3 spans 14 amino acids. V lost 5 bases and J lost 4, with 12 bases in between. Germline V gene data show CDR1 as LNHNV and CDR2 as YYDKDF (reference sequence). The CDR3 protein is CATSGGARNQPQHF. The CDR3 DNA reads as TGTGCCACCAGCGGGGGGGCGCGAAATCAGCCCCAGCATTTT.

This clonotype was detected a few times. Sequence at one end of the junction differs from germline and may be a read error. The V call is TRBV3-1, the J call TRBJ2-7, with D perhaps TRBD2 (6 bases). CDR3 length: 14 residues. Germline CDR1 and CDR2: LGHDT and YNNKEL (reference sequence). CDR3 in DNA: TGTGCCGGCAGTACACTGGGACTGGTCTACGAGCAGTACTTC. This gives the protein CAGSTLGLVYEQYF.

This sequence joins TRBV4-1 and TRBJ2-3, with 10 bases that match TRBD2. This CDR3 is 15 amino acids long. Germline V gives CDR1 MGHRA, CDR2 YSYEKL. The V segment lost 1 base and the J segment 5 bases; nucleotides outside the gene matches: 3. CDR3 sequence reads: CASSQGTSGLDTQYF. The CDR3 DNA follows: TGCGCCAGCAGCCAAGGGACTAGCGGCTTAGATACGCAGTATTTT.

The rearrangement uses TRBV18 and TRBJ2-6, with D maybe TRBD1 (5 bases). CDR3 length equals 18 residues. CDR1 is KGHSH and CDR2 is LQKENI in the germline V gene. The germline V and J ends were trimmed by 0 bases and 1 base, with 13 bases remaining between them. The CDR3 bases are TGTGCCAGCTCACCACCGAGTGTAGGGGCTTCTGGGGCCAACGTCCTGACTTTC. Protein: CASSPPSVGASGANVLTF.

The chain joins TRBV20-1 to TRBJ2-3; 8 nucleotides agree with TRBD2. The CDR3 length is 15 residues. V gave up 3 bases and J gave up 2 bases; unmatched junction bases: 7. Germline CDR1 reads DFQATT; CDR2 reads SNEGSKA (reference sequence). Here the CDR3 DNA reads TGCAGTGCTAGTCCAGCGGGGGAATACACAGATACGCAGTATTTT. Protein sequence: CSASPAGEYTDTQYF.

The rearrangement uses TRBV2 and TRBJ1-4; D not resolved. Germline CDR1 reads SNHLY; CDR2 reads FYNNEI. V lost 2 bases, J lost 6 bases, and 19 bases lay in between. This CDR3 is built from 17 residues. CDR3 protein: CASSESGFQELDEKLFF. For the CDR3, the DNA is TGTGCCAGCAGTGAATCGGGGTTCCAGGAGTTGGATGAAAAACTGTTTTTT.

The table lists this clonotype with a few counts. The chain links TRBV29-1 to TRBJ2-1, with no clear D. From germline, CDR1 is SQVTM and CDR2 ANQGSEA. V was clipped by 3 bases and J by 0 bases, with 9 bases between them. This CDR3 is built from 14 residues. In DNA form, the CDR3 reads TGCAGCGTTGAGGAGTACAGCTCCTACAATGAGCAGTTCTTC. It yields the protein CSVEEYSSYNEQFF.

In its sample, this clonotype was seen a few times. The DNA for the CDR3 is TGTGCCAGCAGTTTATACCTAGCGGGTAACTCCTACAATGAGCAGTTCTTC. Its protein product is CASSLYLAGNSYNEQFF. The V gene is TRBV28, the J gene TRBJ2-1; 8 bases are shared with TRBD2. Germline CDR1 and CDR2: MDHEN and SYDVKM. The CDR3 sequence is 17 residues long. The J segment lost 0 bases and the V segment lost 1 base, leaving 5 bases of the junction unmatched.